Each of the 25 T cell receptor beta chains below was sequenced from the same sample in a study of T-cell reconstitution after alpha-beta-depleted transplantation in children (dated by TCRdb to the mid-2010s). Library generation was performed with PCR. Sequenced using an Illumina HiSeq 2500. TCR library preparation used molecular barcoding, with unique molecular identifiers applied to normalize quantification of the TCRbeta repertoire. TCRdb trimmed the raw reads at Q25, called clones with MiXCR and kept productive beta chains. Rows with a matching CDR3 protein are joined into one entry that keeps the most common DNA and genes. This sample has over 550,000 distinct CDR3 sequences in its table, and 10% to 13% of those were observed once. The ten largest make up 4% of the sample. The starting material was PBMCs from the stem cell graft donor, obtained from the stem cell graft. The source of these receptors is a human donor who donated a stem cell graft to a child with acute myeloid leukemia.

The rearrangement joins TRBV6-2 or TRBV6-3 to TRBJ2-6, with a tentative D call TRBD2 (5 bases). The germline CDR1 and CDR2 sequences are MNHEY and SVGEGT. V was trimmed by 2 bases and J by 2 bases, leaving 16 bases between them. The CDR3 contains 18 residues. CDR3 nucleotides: TGTGCCAGCAGTTACCTGAGACGGTCCGGGACTGGGGCCAACGTCCTGACTTTC. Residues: CASSYLRRSGTGANVLTF.

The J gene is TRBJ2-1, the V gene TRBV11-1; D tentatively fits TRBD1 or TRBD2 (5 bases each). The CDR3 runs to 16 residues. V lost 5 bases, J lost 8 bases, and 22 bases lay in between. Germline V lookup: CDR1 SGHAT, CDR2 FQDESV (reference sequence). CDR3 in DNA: TGTGCCAGCAGCCCGAGGGTGCGCAGGGAAATCTATGAGCAGTTCTTC. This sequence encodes CASSPRVRREIYEQFF.

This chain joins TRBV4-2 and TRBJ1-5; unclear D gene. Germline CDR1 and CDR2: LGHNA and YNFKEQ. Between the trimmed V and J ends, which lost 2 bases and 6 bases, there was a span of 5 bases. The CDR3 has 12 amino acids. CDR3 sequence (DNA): TGTGCCAGCAGCCAACAAGGTCAGCCCCAGCATTTT. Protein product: CASSQQGQPQHF.

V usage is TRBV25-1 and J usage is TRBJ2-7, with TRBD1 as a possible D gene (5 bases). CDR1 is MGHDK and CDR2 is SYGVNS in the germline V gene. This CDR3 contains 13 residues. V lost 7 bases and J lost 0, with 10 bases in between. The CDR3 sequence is CASTSTGSYEQYF. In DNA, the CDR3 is TGTGCCAGCACCAGCACAGGCTCCTACGAGCAGTACTTC.

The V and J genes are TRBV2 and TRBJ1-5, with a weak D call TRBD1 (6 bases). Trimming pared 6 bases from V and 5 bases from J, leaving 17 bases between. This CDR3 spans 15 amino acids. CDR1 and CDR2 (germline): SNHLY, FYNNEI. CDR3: CASSGQWVVDQPQHF. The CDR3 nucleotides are TGTGCCAGCAGCGGACAGTGGGTTGTAGATCAGCCCCAGCATTTT.

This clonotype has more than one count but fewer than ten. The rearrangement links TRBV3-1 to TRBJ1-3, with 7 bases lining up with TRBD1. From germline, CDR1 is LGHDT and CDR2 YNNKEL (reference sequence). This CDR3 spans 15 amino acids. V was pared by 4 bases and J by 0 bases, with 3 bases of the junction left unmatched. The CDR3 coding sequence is TGTGCCAGCAGCCGACGGGACAGCTCTGGAAACACCATATATTTT. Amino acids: CASSRRDSSGNTIYF.

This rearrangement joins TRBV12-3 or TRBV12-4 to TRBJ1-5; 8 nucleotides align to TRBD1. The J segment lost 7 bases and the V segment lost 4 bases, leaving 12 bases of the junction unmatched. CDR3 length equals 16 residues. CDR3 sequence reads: CASSSGTGPWGQPQHF. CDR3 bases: TGTGCCAGCAGTTCCGGGACAGGTCCGTGGGGACAGCCCCAGCATTTT.

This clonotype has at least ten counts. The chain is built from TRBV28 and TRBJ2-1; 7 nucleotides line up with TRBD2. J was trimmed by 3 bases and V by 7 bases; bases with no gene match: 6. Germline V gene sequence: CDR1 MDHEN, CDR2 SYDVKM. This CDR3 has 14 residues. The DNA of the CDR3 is TGTGCCAGCACTCCCCTAGCGGTCTACAATGAGCAGTTCTTC. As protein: CASTPLAVYNEQFF.

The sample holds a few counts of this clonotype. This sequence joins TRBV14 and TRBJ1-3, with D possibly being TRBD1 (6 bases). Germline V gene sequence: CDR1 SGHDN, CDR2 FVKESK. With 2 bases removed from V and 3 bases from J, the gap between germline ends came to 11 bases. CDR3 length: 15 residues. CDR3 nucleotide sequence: TGTGCCAGCAGCCAAACGACAGGATTTGGAAACACCATATATTTT. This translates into CASSQTTGFGNTIYF.

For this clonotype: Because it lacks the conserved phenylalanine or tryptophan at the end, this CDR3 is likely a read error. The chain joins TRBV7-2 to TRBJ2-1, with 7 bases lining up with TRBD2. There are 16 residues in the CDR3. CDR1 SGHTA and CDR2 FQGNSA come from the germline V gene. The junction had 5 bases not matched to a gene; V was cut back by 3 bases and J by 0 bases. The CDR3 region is CASSFLGGSSYNEQFY. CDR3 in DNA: TGTGCCAGCAGCTTCTTGGGCGGGAGCTCCTACAATGAGCAGTTCTAC.

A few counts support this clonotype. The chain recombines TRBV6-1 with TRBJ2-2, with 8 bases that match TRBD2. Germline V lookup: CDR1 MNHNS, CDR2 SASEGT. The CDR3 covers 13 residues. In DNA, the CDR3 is TGTGGAGTAGCGGGAAGTGGAACCGGGGAGCTGTTTTTT. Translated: CGVAGSGTGELFF.

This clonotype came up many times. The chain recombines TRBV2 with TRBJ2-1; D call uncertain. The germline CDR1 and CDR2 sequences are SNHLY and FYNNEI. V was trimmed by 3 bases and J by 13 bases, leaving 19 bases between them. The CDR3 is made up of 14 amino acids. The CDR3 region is CASSDLGPQLPQFF. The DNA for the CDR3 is TGTGCCAGCAGTGATCTAGGGCCCCAACTCCCCCAGTTCTTC.

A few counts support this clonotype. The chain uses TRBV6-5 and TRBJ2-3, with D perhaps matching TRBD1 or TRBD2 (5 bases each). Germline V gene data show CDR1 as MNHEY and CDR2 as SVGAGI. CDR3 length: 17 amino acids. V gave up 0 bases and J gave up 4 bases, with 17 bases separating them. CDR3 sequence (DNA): TGTGCCAGCAGTTACTCGAGCGTATCGAGGGGTCCAGATACGCAGTATTTT. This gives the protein CASSYSSVSRGPDTQYF.

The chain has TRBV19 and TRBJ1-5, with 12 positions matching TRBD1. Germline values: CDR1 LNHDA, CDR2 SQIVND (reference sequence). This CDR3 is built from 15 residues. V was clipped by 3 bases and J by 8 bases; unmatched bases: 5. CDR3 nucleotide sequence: TGTGCCAGTAGTATTCTTGGGACAGGGGGCAAGCCCCAGCATTTT. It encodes CASSILGTGGKPQHF.

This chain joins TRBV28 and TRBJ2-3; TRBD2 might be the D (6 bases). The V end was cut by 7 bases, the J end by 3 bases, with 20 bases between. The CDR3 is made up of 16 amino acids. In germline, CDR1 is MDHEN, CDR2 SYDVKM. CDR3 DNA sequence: TGTGCCAGCACCCCACGCGGGAAGGGACTTACAGATACGCAGTATTTT. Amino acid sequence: CASTPRGKGLTDTQYF.

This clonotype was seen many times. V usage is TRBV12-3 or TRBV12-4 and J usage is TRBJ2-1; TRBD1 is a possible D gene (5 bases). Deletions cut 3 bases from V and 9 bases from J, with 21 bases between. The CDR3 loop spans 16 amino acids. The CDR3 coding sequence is TGTGCCAGCAGTTTCCAAGGGGCTCGTACTTCTAGTGAGCAGTTCTTC. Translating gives CASSFQGARTSSEQFF.

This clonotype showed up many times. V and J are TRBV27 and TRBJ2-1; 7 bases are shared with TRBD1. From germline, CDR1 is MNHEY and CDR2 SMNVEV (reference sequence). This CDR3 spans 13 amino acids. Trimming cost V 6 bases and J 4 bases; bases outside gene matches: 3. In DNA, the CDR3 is TGTGCCAGCAGGAGGGGACAGTACAATGAGCAGTTCTTC. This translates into CASRRGQYNEQFF.

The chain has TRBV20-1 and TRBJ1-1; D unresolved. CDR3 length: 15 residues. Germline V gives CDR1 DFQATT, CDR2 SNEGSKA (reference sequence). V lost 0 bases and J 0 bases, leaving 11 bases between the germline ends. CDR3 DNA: TGCAGTGCTAGAGACCCAGAGGGAGTGAACACTGAAGCTTTCTTT. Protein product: CSARDPEGVNTEAFF.

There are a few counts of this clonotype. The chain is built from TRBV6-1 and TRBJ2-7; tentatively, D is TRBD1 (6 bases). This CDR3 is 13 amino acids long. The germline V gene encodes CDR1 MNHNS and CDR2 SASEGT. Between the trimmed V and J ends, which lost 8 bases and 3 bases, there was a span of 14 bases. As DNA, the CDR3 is TGTGCCAGCCGGGACATAGGGTTCTACGAGCAGTACTTC. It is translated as CASRDIGFYEQYF.

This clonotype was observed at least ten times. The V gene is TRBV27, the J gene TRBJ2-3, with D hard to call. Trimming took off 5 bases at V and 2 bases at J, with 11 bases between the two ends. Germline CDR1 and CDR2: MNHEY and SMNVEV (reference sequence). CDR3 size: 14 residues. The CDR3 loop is CASSPWISTDTQYF. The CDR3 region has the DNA TGTGCCAGCAGTCCATGGATTTCCACAGATACGCAGTATTTT.

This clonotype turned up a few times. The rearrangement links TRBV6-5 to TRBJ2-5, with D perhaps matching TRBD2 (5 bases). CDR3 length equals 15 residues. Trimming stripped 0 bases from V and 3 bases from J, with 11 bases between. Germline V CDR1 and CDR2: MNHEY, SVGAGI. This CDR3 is CASSYSGSAKETQYF. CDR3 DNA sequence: TGTGCCAGCAGTTACTCGGGTAGCGCTAAAGAGACCCAGTACTTC.

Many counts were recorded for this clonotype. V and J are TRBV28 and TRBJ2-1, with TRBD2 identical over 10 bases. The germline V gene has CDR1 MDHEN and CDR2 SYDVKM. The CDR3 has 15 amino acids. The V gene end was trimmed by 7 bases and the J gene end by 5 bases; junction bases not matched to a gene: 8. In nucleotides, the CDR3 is TGTGCCAGCACCTCCGGGACTAGCGCCAACAATGAGCAGTTCTTC. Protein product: CASTSGTSANNEQFF.

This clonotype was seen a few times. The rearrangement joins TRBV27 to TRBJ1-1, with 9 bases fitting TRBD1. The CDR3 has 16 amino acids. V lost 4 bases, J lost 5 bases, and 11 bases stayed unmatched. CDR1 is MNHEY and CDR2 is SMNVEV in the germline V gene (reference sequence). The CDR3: CASSSGPGQGRTEAFF. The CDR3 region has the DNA TGTGCCAGCAGTTCGGGTCCCGGACAGGGGAGGACTGAAGCTTTCTTT.

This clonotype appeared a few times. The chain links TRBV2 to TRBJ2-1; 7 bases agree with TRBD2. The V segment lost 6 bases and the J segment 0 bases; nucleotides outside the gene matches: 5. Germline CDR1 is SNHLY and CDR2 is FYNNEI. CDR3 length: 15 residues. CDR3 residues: CASSERGGSYNEQFF. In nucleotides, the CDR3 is TGTGCCAGCAGCGAGCGGGGAGGCTCCTACAATGAGCAGTTCTTC.

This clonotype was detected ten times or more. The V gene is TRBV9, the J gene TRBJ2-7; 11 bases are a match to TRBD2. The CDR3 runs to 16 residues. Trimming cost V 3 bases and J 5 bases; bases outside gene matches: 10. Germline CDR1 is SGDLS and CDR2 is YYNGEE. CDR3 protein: CASSAVAGGSLDEQYF. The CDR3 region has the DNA TGTGCCAGCAGCGCAGTAGCGGGAGGGTCCCTGGACGAGCAGTACTTC. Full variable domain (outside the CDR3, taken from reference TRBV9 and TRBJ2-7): DSGVTQTPKHLITATGQRVTLRCSPRSGDLSVYWYQQSLDQGLQFLIQYYNGEERAKGNILERFSAQQFPDLHSELNLSSLELGDSALYFCASSAVAGGSLDEQYFGPGTRLTVT.